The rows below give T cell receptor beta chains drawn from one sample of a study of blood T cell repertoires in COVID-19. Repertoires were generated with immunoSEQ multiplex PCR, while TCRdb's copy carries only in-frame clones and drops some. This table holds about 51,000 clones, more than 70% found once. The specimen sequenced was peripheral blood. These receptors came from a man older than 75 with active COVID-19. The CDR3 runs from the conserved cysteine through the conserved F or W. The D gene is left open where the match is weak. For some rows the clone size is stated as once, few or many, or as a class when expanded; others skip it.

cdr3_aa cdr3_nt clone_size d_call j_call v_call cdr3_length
CASSYVRTGGNYGYTF TGTGCCAGCAGTTACGTCCGGACAGGGGGTAACTATGGCTACACCTTC NA TRBD1 TRBJ1-2 TRBV6-5 16
CASSRSYEQYF TGTGCCAGCAGTCGGAGCTACGAGCAGTACTTC few NA TRBJ2-7 TRBV6-2/TRBV6-3 11
CASSLRTSGAAEQFF TGTGCCAGCAGCTTGAGGACTAGCGGGGCAGCCGAGCAGTTCTTC NA TRBD2 TRBJ2-1 TRBV7-2 15
CASSQSWGGNTGELFF TGTGCCAGCAGTCAAAGCTGGGGGGGGAACACCGGGGAGCTGTTTTTT NA TRBD2 TRBJ2-2 TRBV7-9 16
CASSLEVPRGNTEAFF TGTGCCAGCAGCTTAGAGGTCCCCAGGGGAAACACTGAAGCTTTCTTT NA NA TRBJ1-1 TRBV7-8 16
CASSATGIYEQYF TGTGCCAGCTCAGCCACAGGGATCTACGAGCAGTACTTC NA NA TRBJ2-7 TRBV18 13
CASGQINQPQHF TGTGCCAGCGGGCAAATCAATCAGCCCCAGCATTTT few NA TRBJ1-5 TRBV7-9 12
CAWSRGQGSYNEQFF TGTGCCTGGAGTCGAGGACAGGGCTCCTACAATGAGCAGTTCTTC NA TRBD1 TRBJ2-1 TRBV30 15
CASTFGPLSDYGYTF TGTGCCAGCACTTTTGGACCGCTTAGCGACTATGGCTACACCTTC NA NA TRBJ1-2 TRBV28 15
CASNGQNYGYTF TGTGCCAGCAACGGACAGAACTATGGCTACACCTTC NA NA TRBJ1-2 TRBV2 12
CASSQSGTGSVDTQYF TGCGCCAGCAGCCAATCCGGGACAGGGAGTGTAGATACGCAGTATTTT NA TRBD1 TRBJ2-3 TRBV4-1 16
CASSLDPVSLYEQYF TGTGCCAGCAGCTTAGATCCTGTTAGCCTCTACGAGCAGTACTTC few NA TRBJ2-7 TRBV11-2 15
CAWSPTGEEKLFF TGTGCCTGGAGTCCCACAGGGGAAGAAAAACTGTTTTTT NA TRBD1 TRBJ1-4 TRBV30 13
CASRVTGSGEQYF TGTGCCAGCAGGGTGACAGGTTCGGGCGAGCAGTACTTC NA NA TRBJ2-7 TRBV6-5 13
CASSSKGLAGGKGNTGELFF TGTGCCAGCAGCTCTAAGGGACTAGCGGGGGGTAAGGGCAACACCGGGGAGCTGTTTTTT NA TRBD2 TRBJ2-2 TRBV3-1/TRBV3-2 20
CASSRGQGQQTQYF TGTGCCAGCAGCCGGGGACAGGGTCAACAGACCCAGTACTTC NA TRBD1 TRBJ2-5 TRBV7-2 14
CASSPRQVSVGEQYF TGTGCCAGCAGCCCTAGACAGGTTTCTGTGGGAGAGCAGTACTTC once NA TRBJ2-7 TRBV28 15
CASSSPGQGLMETQYF TGTGCCAGCAGTTCTCCGGGACAGGGTTTAATGGAGACCCAGTACTTC NA TRBD1 TRBJ2-5 TRBV27 16
CASRAGLAGRQETQYF TGTGCCAGCAGAGCTGGACTAGCGGGAAGACAAGAGACCCAGTACTTC NA TRBD2 TRBJ2-5 TRBV6-6 16
CASSLGDFGAFF TGTGCCAGCAGTTTGGGGGACTTCGGAGCTTTCTTT NA NA TRBJ1-1 TRBV28 12
CASSQAQISYNEQFF TGCGCCAGCAGCCAAGCCCAGATCTCCTACAATGAGCAGTTCTTC NA NA TRBJ2-1 TRBV4-3 15
CASSVSFAYYNEQFF TGTGCCAGCAGTGTTAGTTTTGCCTACTACAATGAGCAGTTCTTC NA NA TRBJ2-1 TRBV6-4 15
CATSRGTSGRAPEQYF TGTGCCACCAGCAGAGGCACAAGCGGGAGGGCCCCCGAGCAGTACTTC once TRBD2 TRBJ2-7 TRBV15 16
CATSDPGQGNQPQHF TGTGCCACCAGTGATCCGGGACAGGGTAATCAGCCCCAGCATTTT NA TRBD1 TRBJ1-5 TRBV24-1 15
CARAGSGANVLTF TGTGCCCGAGCGGGGTCTGGGGCCAACGTCCTGACTTTC NA TRBD2 TRBJ2-6 TRBV30 13
CASSEVRENEQFF TGTGCCAGCAGTGAAGTTAGAGAGAATGAGCAGTTCTTC few NA TRBJ2-1 TRBV6-1 13
CASSVSGNSYNEQFF TGTGCCAGCAGCGTTAGCGGAAACTCCTACAATGAGCAGTTCTTC NA NA TRBJ2-1 TRBV7-2 15
CASSLLTGTGNEKLFF TGCGCCAGCAGCTTACTAACCGGGACAGGGAATGAAAAACTGTTTTTT NA TRBD1 TRBJ1-4 TRBV5-1 16
CASSLVGGVINNEQFF TGTGCCAGCAGCTTAGTGGGGGGGGTAATCAACAATGAGCAGTTCTTC NA TRBD2 TRBJ2-1 TRBV7-2 16
CASSQDSPFGYTF TGTGCCAGCAGCCAGGACAGCCCGTTTGGCTACACCTTC few NA TRBJ1-2 TRBV7-2 13
CASINGDRDQPQHF TGTGCCAGCATCAACGGGGACAGGGATCAGCCCCAGCATTTT NA NA TRBJ1-5 TRBV21-1 14
CASSSPGLAVETQYF TGTGCCAGCAGCTCTCCGGGACTAGCGGTTGAGACCCAGTACTTC NA TRBD2 TRBJ2-5 TRBV4-2 15